Listed below are T cell receptor beta chains from one sample, sequenced in a study of blood T cells in healthy people across ages. Each CDR3 protein is one row after TCRdb ran MiXCR on the 5' RACE reads. This sample carries almost 800,000 distinct CDR3 sequences, roughly 60% of them seen once, and the ten largest clones take roughly 22%. The specimen sequenced was blood. Receptors were obtained from a man aged 25 to 45 in good health. Both conserved end residues are part of each CDR3. D genes are given only for firm matches. Size values are once, few and many counts, or a class for expanded clones, and some rows have none.

v_gene	d_gene	abundance	j_gene	CDR3nt	CDR3aa
TRBV20-1	TRBD2	NA	TRBJ2-1	TGCAGTGCCGGAAGGACTAGCGGGAGTACGGCCTACAATGAGCAGTTCTTC	CSAGRTSGSTAYNEQFF
TRBV6-2/TRBV6-3	NA	NA	TRBJ2-3	TGTGCCAGCAGTTACGGGGAGCGGCTGACTAGCACAGATACGCAGTATTTT	CASSYGERLTSTDTQYF
TRBV29-1	NA	NA	TRBJ2-1	TGCAGCGTTGTTAGGAGACAGAGCTCCTACAATGAGCAGTTCTTC	CSVVRRQSSYNEQFF
TRBV20-1	TRBD2	NA	TRBJ2-7	TGCAGTGCTAGAGCTCCTCGTTCGTGGGAGCGGGGTTCCTACGAGCAGTACTTC	CSARAPRSWERGSYEQYF
TRBV3-1	NA	NA	TRBJ1-6	TGTGCCAGCAGCCAAGATCGGAGCGTTTCACCCCTCCACTTT	CASSQDRSVSPLHF
TRBV7-2	NA	few	TRBJ1-2	TGTGCCAGCAGCTCGCTAGGGGGGTTAGTACTTTCCGGCTACACCTTC	CASSSLGGLVLSGYTF
TRBV15	NA	NA	TRBJ2-7	TGTGCCACCAGCATCACCACCTATGGCTACGAGCAGTACTTC	CATSITTYGYEQYF
TRBV25-1	NA	NA	TRBJ1-2	TGTGCCAGCAGATCAGCGGGGACTAACTATGGCTACACCTTC	CASRSAGTNYGYTF
TRBV20-1	NA	NA	TRBJ2-5	TGCAGTGTAGAGCCTGTAATGAGGGACGAGCGGTACTTC	CSVEPVMRDERYF
TRBV28	TRBD1	NA	TRBJ2-7	TGTGCCAGTGGACAGGGTGGGTCCTCCTACGAGCAGTACTTC	CASGQGGSSYEQYF
TRBV27	NA	many	TRBJ2-7	TGTGCCAGCAGTTTTAAGTATGGCAAATCCTACGAGCAGTACTTC	CASSFKYGKSYEQYF
TRBV28	NA	few	TRBJ2-5	TGTGCCAGCAGTTTATTATCGACATCAAGGGAGCAGTACTTC	CASSLLSTSREQYF
TRBV7-2	NA	NA	TRBJ2-4	TGTGCCAGCAGCTTAGCAGGGGCCCCGGGCCCCGACAAAAACATTCAGTACTTC	CASSLAGAPGPDKNIQYF
TRBV7-2	NA	NA	TRBJ2-7	TGTGCCAGCGCTGTGGCCCCCAGCTACGAGCAGTACTTC	CASAVAPSYEQYF
TRBV12-3/TRBV12-4	NA	NA	TRBJ2-4	TGTGCCAGCAGTGGACAGGCGCTTCCCCCTCGGGAGCAGTACTTC	CASSGQALPPREQYF
TRBV12-3/TRBV12-4	NA	NA	TRBJ2-7	TGTGCCAGCAGTCAGGGACTCGCCTACAATGAGCAGTACTTC	CASSQGLAYNEQYF
TRBV20-1	TRBD2	many	TRBJ2-7	TGCAGTGCAAGTGGTGCGGGAGTGCTGAACGAGCAGTACTTC	CSASGAGVLNEQYF
TRBV27	NA	NA	TRBJ1-2	TGTGCCAGCAGTTCTAGCGCCTACAATCCCTTTGGCTACACCTTC	CASSSSAYNPFGYTF
TRBV5-1	NA	NA	TRBJ1-1	TGCGCCAGCACCCTTCTGGAAGATGGTACTGAAGCTTTCTTT	CASTLLEDGTEAFF
TRBV21-1	NA	few	TRBJ2-7	TGTGCCAGCAGCAAGTTCGGGGTAGTTTGTGAAACCCTCTCCTACGAGCAGTACTTC	CASSKFGVVCETLSYEQYF
TRBV9	NA	few	TRBJ2-7	TGTGCCAGCAGCGTCGGGGACTCCACGACCTACGAGCAGTACTTC	CASSVGDSTTYEQYF
TRBV7-2	TRBD2	NA	TRBJ2-3	TGTGCCAGCAGTCGACTAGCGGGACAGTATGTGGATACGCAGTATTTT	CASSRLAGQYVDTQYF
TRBV10-1	TRBD2	few	TRBJ2-5	TGCGCCAGCAGTGAGTCTGGAAGCGGGGGGGCCCAAGAGACCCAGTACTTC	CASSESGSGGAQETQYF
TRBV7-2	TRBD2	NA	TRBJ2-3	TGTGCCAGCAGGACCAACCCGGGACTAGCGGGATTTGATACGCAGTATTTT	CASRTNPGLAGFDTQYF
TRBV20-1	NA	NA	TRBJ2-7	TGCAGTGCACCCAGGGAAGGGGCTTCCTACGAGCAGTACTTC	CSAPREGASYEQYF
TRBV6-5	NA	NA	TRBJ2-1	TGTGCCAGCAGTTACTCGATAGGCCTCAATGAGCAGTTCTTC	CASSYSIGLNEQFF
TRBV3-1	NA	NA	TRBJ2-2	TGTGCCAGCAGCCATCGACAGGCGAACACCGGGGAGCTGTTTTTT	CASSHRQANTGELFF
TRBV29-1	TRBD2	NA	TRBJ2-3	TGCAGCGTTGGGACTAGCGAATACACAGATACGCAGTATTTT	CSVGTSEYTDTQYF